Following are 28 T cell receptor beta chains from one sample sequenced in a study of T cell responses to AZD1222 COVID-19 vaccine. TCRdb's copy holds only in-frame clones and misses some; the assay was immunoSEQ multiplex PCR. This sample has some 130,000 clones, with around 89% found just once. This material consisted of peripheral blood, taken on day 0 of AZD1222 vaccination. Receptors were obtained from an adult in good health.

The rearrangement links TRBV5-1 to TRBJ1-2, with TRBD1 identical over 8 bases. J lost 6 bases, V lost 2 bases, and 6 bases had no gene match. This CDR3 has 14 amino acids. Germline CDR1 SGHRS, CDR2 YFSETQ. This chain's CDR3 is CASSFGQGGDGYTF. CDR3 coding DNA: TGCGCCAGCAGCTTTGGACAGGGCGGAGATGGCTACACCTTC. Filled out from reference TRBV5-1 and TRBJ1-2, the complete variable domain reads KAGVTQTPRYLIKTRGQQVTLSCSPISGHRSVSWYQQTPGQGLQFLFEYFSETQRNKGNFPGRFSGRQFSNSRSEMNVSTLELGDSALYLCASSFGQGGDGYTFGSGTRLTVV.

V and J are TRBV3-1 (or the pseudogene TRBV3-2) and TRBJ2-3, with D possibly matching TRBD2 (6 bases). CDR1 LGHDT and CDR2 YNNKEL come from the germline V gene (reference sequence). The CDR3 length is 13 residues. V was cut by 3 bases and J by 5 bases, with 9 bases left in between. CDR3 coding DNA: TGTGCCAGCAGCCAGGAGGGAGGAGATACGCAGTATTTT. It specifies CASSQEGGDTQYF.

The genes are TRBV18 and TRBJ2-7, with no clear D. This CDR3 spans 12 amino acids. In germline, CDR1 is KGHSH, CDR2 LQKENI. V lost 1 base, J lost 5 bases, and 6 bases lay in between. CDR3 in DNA: TGTGCCAGCTCACCACGGGATCACGAGCAGTACTTC. It encodes CASSPRDHEQYF.

V is TRBV7-6 and J is TRBJ1-6; a possible D gene is TRBD1 (5 bases). CDR1 SGHVS and CDR2 FNYEAQ come from the germline V gene. The CDR3 loop spans 15 amino acids. Trimming removed 5 bases at V and 3 bases at J, with 11 bases between. The CDR3 region is CASSSAGLYNSPLHF. CDR3 in DNA: TGTGCCAGCAGCAGTGCAGGGCTCTATAATTCACCCCTCCACTTT.

V gene TRBV5-1 combines with J gene TRBJ1-5, with a tentative D call TRBD1 (5 bases). Germline V CDR1 and CDR2: SGHRS, YFSETQ. The V end was cut by 3 bases, the J end by 1 base, with 11 bases between. The CDR3 length is 15 residues. The CDR3 reads CASSWGPVSNQPQHF. CDR3 DNA sequence: TGCGCCAGCAGCTGGGGACCGGTAAGCAATCAGCCCCAGCATTTT. The variable domain in full, completed from reference TRBV5-1 and TRBJ1-5, reads KAGVTQTPRYLIKTRGQQVTLSCSPISGHRSVSWYQQTPGQGLQFLFEYFSETQRNKGNFPGRFSGRQFSNSRSEMNVSTLELGDSALYLCASSWGPVSNQPQHFGDGTRLSIL.

The CDR3 DNA reads as TGTGCCAGCAGCTTATCGGGGCGGACCACGAATGAAAAACTGTTTTTT. Amino acid sequence: CASSLSGRTTNEKLFF. The chain couples TRBV11-2 to TRBJ1-4, with D perhaps TRBD1 (5 bases). CDR3 length: 16 amino acids. Looked up from germline, CDR1 is SGHAT and CDR2 is FQNNGV. Between the trimmed V and J ends, which lost 2 bases and 5 bases, there was a span of 15 bases.

This clone was seen only a few times. The chain recombines TRBV19 with TRBJ2-5; D may be TRBD2 (7 bases). The CDR3 sequence is 15 residues long. The V gene's germline CDR1 is LNHDA and CDR2 SQIVND (reference sequence). V dropped 5 bases and J dropped 5 bases, with 18 bases sitting between them. The CDR3 DNA reads TGTGCCAGTAGTGCCCTCGGCGGGGGCGGGGAGACCCAGTACTTC. Translation: CASSALGGGGETQYF.

The chain joins TRBV7-9 to TRBJ1-5, with a possible D match to TRBD1 (6 bases). CDR1 and CDR2 from the germline V gene are SEHNR and FQNEAQ (reference sequence). Deletions cut 3 bases from V and 0 bases from J, with 9 bases between. The CDR3 length is 15 residues. The CDR3 sequence is CASSLTGISNQPQHF. In DNA form, the CDR3 reads TGTGCCAGCAGCTTGACAGGTATTAGCAATCAGCCCCAGCATTTT. Using reference TRBV7-9 and TRBJ1-5 for the parts outside the CDR3, the full variable domain is DTGVSQNPRHKITKRGQNVTFRCDPISEHNRLYWYRQTLGQGPEFLTYFQNEAQLEKSRLLSDRFSAERPKGSFSTLEIQRTEQGDSAMYLCASSLTGISNQPQHFGDGTRLSIL.

The rearrangement uses TRBV10-3 and TRBJ2-7, with 8 bases lining up with TRBD2. Germline loops: CDR1 ENHRY, CDR2 SYGVKD. The CDR3 spans 12 residues. Trimming cost V 8 bases and J 3 bases; bases outside gene matches: 3. Written as DNA, the CDR3 is TGTGCCATCCAAGGGACTAGCTACGAGCAGTACTTC. Residues: CAIQGTSYEQYF.

V and J are TRBV6-5 and TRBJ1-5; unclear D gene. The CDR3 covers 14 residues. Germline V gene lookup returns CDR1 MNHEY and CDR2 SVGAGI. V lost 7 bases and J 0 bases, leaving 10 bases between the germline ends. CDR3 in DNA: TGTGCCAGCATAGCCGCCAATAGCAATCAGCCCCAGCATTTT. Protein: CASIAANSNQPQHF.

This clone was seen just once. This chain links TRBV4-2 with TRBJ2-5; D gene unclear. V lost 0 bases, J lost 5 bases, and 10 bases lay in between. The CDR3 has 14 amino acids. The germline CDR1 and CDR2 sequences are LGHNA and YNFKEQ. CDR3 sequence: CASSQDLGWETQYF. The CDR3 nucleotides read TGTGCCAGCAGCCAAGATTTAGGCTGGGAGACCCAGTACTTC.

This clone has more than one count but fewer than ten. The chain joins TRBV6-5 to TRBJ1-1; a weak D match, TRBD1 (5 bases). The germline V gene encodes CDR1 MNHEY and CDR2 SVGAGI. CDR3 length: 14 residues. With 5 bases removed from V and 1 base from J, the gap between germline ends came to 11 bases. In DNA, the CDR3 is TGTGCCAGCAGTAATACAAGGGGGAACACTGAAGCTTTCTTT. Its translation is CASSNTRGNTEAFF.

The chain couples TRBV10-3 to TRBJ2-2; 7 bases match TRBD1. V was pared by 9 bases and J by 4 bases, with 17 bases of the junction left unmatched. The CDR3 contains 17 residues. CDR1 and CDR2 from the germline V gene are ENHRY and SYGVKD. CDR3 loop: CAITGTAKTMGTGELFF. In DNA, the CDR3 is TGTGCCATTACCGGGACAGCTAAGACTATGGGCACCGGGGAGCTGTTTTTT.

J is TRBJ2-3 and V is TRBV7-3; TRBD2 matches at 13 bases. This CDR3 is built from 16 residues. Looked up from germline, CDR1 is SGHTA and CDR2 is FQGTGA. Trimming removed 5 bases from V and 2 bases from J; junction bases left unmatched: 4. Here the CDR3 reads CASSQGLAGFTDTQYF. The CDR3 DNA follows: TGTGCCAGCAGCCAGGGACTAGCGGGGTTCACAGATACGCAGTATTTT.

The V gene is TRBV6-5, the J gene TRBJ1-5; D remains ambiguous. CDR3 length: 13 residues. Trimming stripped 6 bases from V and 1 base from J, with 7 bases between. From germline, CDR1 is MNHEY and CDR2 SVGAGI. In DNA form, the CDR3 reads TGTGCCAGCAGCCCGGACAGCAATCAGCCCCAGCATTTT. Its translation is CASSPDSNQPQHF.

The V call is TRBV15, the J call TRBJ2-7; D gene unclear. This CDR3 has 12 amino acids. Germline assignment: CDR1 LNHNV and CDR2 YYDKDF (reference sequence). With 8 bases removed from V and 2 bases from J, the gap between germline ends came to 10 bases. The CDR3 DNA is TGTGCCACCGACTCGATGCCCTACGAGCAGTACTTC. Amino acid sequence: CATDSMPYEQYF.

V and J are TRBV16 and TRBJ1-6; 7 nucleotides line up with TRBD1. V shed 0 bases, J shed 1 base, and the junction held 9 bases outside the gene matches. Germline values: CDR1 KGHSY, CDR2 FQNENV. The CDR3 covers 19 residues. The CDR3, as DNA: TGTGCCAGCAGCCAATCGAGTGGACAGGTTTCATCCTATAATTCACCCCTCCACTTT. The encoded protein is CASSQSSGQVSSYNSPLHF.

The V gene is TRBV2, the J gene TRBJ1-1; a possible D gene is TRBD1 (5 bases). The length of the CDR3 is 15 residues. Germline loops: CDR1 SNHLY, CDR2 FYNNEI. V shed 0 bases and J shed 7 bases, with 15 bases lying between them. The CDR3 is CASSEAQGLWGEAFF. CDR3 in DNA: TGTGCCAGCAGTGAAGCGCAGGGTCTTTGGGGTGAAGCTTTCTTT.

This chain joins TRBV10-3 and TRBJ1-1, with 7 bases fitting TRBD1. Germline loops: CDR1 ENHRY, CDR2 SYGVKD. This CDR3 has 14 residues. The J segment lost 0 bases and the V segment lost 4 bases, leaving 2 bases of the junction unmatched. CDR3 nucleotide sequence: TGTGCCATCAGTGGACAGGGTTTGAACACTGAAGCTTTCTTT. Its protein product is CAISGQGLNTEAFF.

This rearrangement joins TRBV5-4 to TRBJ2-5; D possibly corresponds to TRBD2 (6 bases). The germline V gene encodes CDR1 SGHNT and CDR2 YYREEE (reference sequence). The CDR3 totals 13 residues. Trimming took 0 bases from V and 4 from J, leaving 7 bases between them. This chain's CDR3 is CASSLVGGETQYF. The CDR3 DNA reads as TGTGCCAGCAGCTTGGTCGGGGGAGAGACCCAGTACTTC. Variable domain in full (rest from reference TRBV5-4 and TRBJ2-5): ETGVTQSPTHLIKTRGQQVTLRCSSQSGHNTVSWYQQALGQGPQFIFQYYREEENGRGNFPPRFSGLQFPNYSSELNVNALELDDSALYLCASSLVGGETQYFGPGTRLLVL.

This clone is deemed medium-sized. This chain connects TRBV9 to TRBJ2-2, with TRBD2 as a possible D gene (6 bases). The CDR3 consists of 17 residues. V lost 7 bases to trimming and J lost 0 bases, with 19 bases between them. In germline, CDR1 is SGDLS, CDR2 YYNGEE. In DNA form, the CDR3 reads TGTGCCAGCGCGGTGCGGAGGGATCAAACGAACACCGGGGAGCTGTTTTTT. Protein product: CASAVRRDQTNTGELFF.

V and J are TRBV19 and TRBJ1-3, with unresolved D. Germline CDR1 and CDR2: LNHDA and SQIVND (reference sequence). The CDR3 covers 12 residues. Trimming shortened V by 5 bases and J by 5 bases, and 7 bases separated the two germline ends. CDR3 sequence: CASSYVRNTIYF. CDR3 DNA sequence: TGTGCCAGTAGTTATGTAAGAAACACCATATATTTT.

The table lists this clone with a few counts. The chain recombines TRBV7-2 with TRBJ1-2; TRBD1 is a possible D gene (6 bases). CDR1 SGHTA and CDR2 FQGNSA come from the germline V gene. V lost 5 bases and J lost 4, with 14 bases in between. The CDR3 spans 14 residues. This chain's CDR3 is CASSPNREAYGYTF. The CDR3 DNA is TGTGCCAGCAGCCCGAACAGGGAGGCCTATGGCTACACCTTC.

DNA of the CDR3: TGTGCCACCAGCAGAGGAGGGGGCGAGGGTGGCTACACCTTC. Amino acids: CATSRGGGEGGYTF. The chain is built from TRBV15 and TRBJ1-2; 7 bases align to TRBD1. V shed 1 base, J shed 7 bases, and the junction held 6 bases outside the gene matches. CDR1 LNHNV and CDR2 YYDKDF come from the germline V gene (reference sequence). The CDR3 covers 14 residues.

This clone was seen just once. V usage is TRBV6-5 and J usage is TRBJ2-5, with 9 bases matching TRBD2. The CDR3 consists of 15 residues. With V trimmed by 8 bases and J by 2 bases, 9 bases remained unmatched. Looked up from germline, CDR1 is MNHEY and CDR2 is SVGAGI. CDR3: CASSRGSGGQETQYF. The DNA for the CDR3 is TGTGCCAGCTCTCGCGGGAGCGGGGGGCAAGAGACCCAGTACTTC.

The J gene is TRBJ1-2, the V gene TRBV7-8; D may be TRBD1 (6 bases). Germline values: CDR1 SGHVS, CDR2 FQNEAQ. V was clipped by 1 base and J by 7 bases, with 19 bases between them. The CDR3 is made up of 16 amino acids. CDR3 in DNA: TGTGCCAGCAGCTTAGTGGAGGGGCCGATAGGGGGTGGCTACACCTTC. It specifies CASSLVEGPIGGGYTF.

The chain couples TRBV3-1 (or the pseudogene TRBV3-2) to TRBJ1-6; D possibly corresponds to TRBD1 (6 bases). Per the germline V gene, CDR1 is LGHDT and CDR2 is YNNKEL (reference sequence). The CDR3 runs 15 residues. The V end was cut by 2 bases, the J end by 10 bases, with 15 bases between. The CDR3 loop is CASSQLQGFGSPLHF. The CDR3 bases are TGTGCCAGCAGCCAACTACAGGGATTCGGCTCACCCCTCCACTTT.

The chain is built from TRBV5-5 and TRBJ1-1, with D maybe TRBD1 (5 bases). Germline CDR1 and CDR2: SGHKS and YYEKEE (reference sequence). The V and J ends lost 1 base and 6 bases respectively, with 19 bases between them. This CDR3 has 16 residues. CDR3 amino acids: CASSLHHALGTSEAFF. CDR3 sequence (DNA): TGTGCCAGCAGCTTGCATCACGCGCTGGGGACGTCTGAAGCTTTCTTT. Looking up the rest from reference TRBV5-5 and TRBJ1-1 gives the full variable domain: DAGVTQSPTHLIKTRGQQVTLRCSPISGHKSVSWYQQVLGQGPQFIFQYYEKEERGRGNFPDRFSARQFPNYSSELNVNALLLGDSALYLCASSLHHALGTSEAFFGQGTRLTVV.